These 6 T cell receptor beta chains were all obtained from the same sample, sequenced in a study of T-cell reconstitution after alpha-beta-depleted transplantation in children. Library preparation (for TCRbeta) was performed with unique molecular identifiers. TCRdb ran MiXCR on the PCR reads and lists one entry per CDR3 protein. The sample includes over 450,000 distinct CDR3 sequences, about 10% of them seen just once. Sequencing was performed on PBMCs, taken before TCRalphabeta/CD19-depleted stem cell transplant. These receptors were collected from a child aged 2 to 9 with inherited bone marrow failure, due to receive a stem cell transplant.

This clonotype was seen many times. V and J are TRBV10-1 and TRBJ2-3; 7 nucleotides agree with TRBD2. V lost 6 bases to trimming and J lost 0 bases; unmatched junction nucleotides: 6. Germline V gene sequence: CDR1 WNHNN, CDR2 SYGVQD (reference sequence). This CDR3 is built from 15 residues. The CDR3 is CASSPTSASTDTQYF. Written as DNA, the CDR3 is TGCGCCAGCAGCCCCACTAGCGCCAGCACAGATACGCAGTATTTT.

This clonotype was counted a few times. V and J are TRBV12-3 or TRBV12-4 and TRBJ1-1, with D perhaps matching TRBD1 (6 bases). This CDR3 has 17 amino acids. V dropped 4 bases and J dropped 1 base, with 19 bases sitting between them. The CDR3 protein is CASSSSPSTGSNTEAFF. The CDR3 DNA is TGTGCCAGCAGTTCTTCCCCCTCGACAGGTTCGAACACTGAAGCTTTCTTT.

A word on this clonotype: The CDR3 does not close with the conserved phenylalanine or tryptophan, likely indicating a read error. The rearrangement uses TRBV12-3 or TRBV12-4 and TRBJ2-2; no clear D. The CDR3 is 13 residues long. Deletions cut 6 bases from V and 3 bases from J, with 8 bases between. CDR3 coding DNA: TGTGCCAGCAGGTGGGCTGACACCGGGGAGCTGTTTTGT. Translating gives CASRWADTGELFC.

This clonotype was counted ten times or more. This chain connects TRBV29-1 to TRBJ2-3, with D possibly being TRBD2 (6 bases). Germline V gives CDR1 SQVTM, CDR2 ANQGSEA. The CDR3 runs to 13 residues. V was pared by 4 bases and J by 0 bases, with 8 bases between. For the CDR3, the DNA is TGCAGCGTTGGGGAGGAGAGCACAGATACGCAGTATTTT. Its translation: CSVGEESTDTQYF.

In this sample, this clonotype turned up many times. The V call is TRBV6-6, the J call TRBJ1-5; 7 bases are a match to TRBD1. The V segment lost 5 bases and the J segment 5 bases; nucleotides outside the gene matches: 3. This CDR3 is built from 13 residues. Germline V gene sequence: CDR1 MNHNY, CDR2 SVGAGI (reference sequence). The CDR3 bases are TGTGCCAGCAGTACCGACAGGGATCAGCCCCAGCATTTT. This encodes CASSTDRDQPQHF.

This clonotype was picked up many times. At one end, the junction sequence differs from germline, possibly due to a read error. This chain uses TRBV29-1 with TRBJ2-1; 7 bases are a match to TRBD2. Germline lookup yields CDR1 SQVTM and CDR2 ANQGSEA. The CDR3 length is 13 residues. The DNA for the CDR3 is TGCAGCGCCGAGACTAGCACCTACCATGAGCAGTTCTTC. It codes for CSAETSTYHEQFF.